The entry that follows covers one T cell receptor (beta chain) sequence. Its antigen is as yet unknown. The sample comes from a study of long-term antiretroviral therapy in people with HIV. At the level of the study: The earliest samples came from an era when ART typically awaited falling CD4 counts. Overall study findings and caveats: The data indicate that diversity increased after ART but remained below transplant donor controls.

The assay used was immunoSEQ (version v3.0), run at survey level. The table came from immunoSEQ multiplex PCR; TCRdb's copy has only in-frame clones and leaves some out. The sample contains under 45,000 clones, around 86% of which appear only once. V trimming: 1 base; J trimming: 0 bases; junction bases outside the gene matches: 3. The CDR3 has 15 residues. In germline, CDR1 is LNHDA, CDR2 SQIVND (reference sequence). The study drew at least one pre-ART and at least two post-ART PBMC samples from every donor. V gene TRBV19 combines with J gene TRBJ2-7; TRBD2 matches 7 bases. The starting material was unsorted PBMCs, obtained 1 year after starting antiretroviral therapy. The origin of this receptor is a man aged 18 to 30 with HIV. The CDR3 sequence: CASSIGGGPSYEQYF. DNA for the CDR3: TGTGCCAGTAGTATAGGCGGGGGTCCCTCCTACGAGCAGTACTTC.